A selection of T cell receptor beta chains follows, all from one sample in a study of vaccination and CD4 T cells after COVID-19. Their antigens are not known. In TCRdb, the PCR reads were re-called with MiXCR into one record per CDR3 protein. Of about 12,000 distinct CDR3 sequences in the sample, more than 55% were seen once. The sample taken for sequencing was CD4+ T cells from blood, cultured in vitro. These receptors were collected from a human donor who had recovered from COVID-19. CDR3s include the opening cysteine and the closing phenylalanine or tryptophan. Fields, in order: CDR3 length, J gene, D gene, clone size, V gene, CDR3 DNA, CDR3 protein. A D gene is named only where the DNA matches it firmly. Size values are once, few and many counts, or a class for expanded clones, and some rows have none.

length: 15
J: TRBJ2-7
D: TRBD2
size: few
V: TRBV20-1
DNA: TGCAGTGCTAGAGATGTAGCGGGAGTACAGTACGAGCAGTACTTC
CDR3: CSARDVAGVQYEQYF

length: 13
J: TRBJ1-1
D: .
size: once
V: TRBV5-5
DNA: TGTGCCAGCAGGAGGGTTCGGGACACTGAAGCTTTCTTT
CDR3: CASRRVRDTEAFF

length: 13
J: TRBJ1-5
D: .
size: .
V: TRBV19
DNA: TGTGCCAGTAAGGCACAAGATAATCAGCCCCAGCATTTT
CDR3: CASKAQDNQPQHF

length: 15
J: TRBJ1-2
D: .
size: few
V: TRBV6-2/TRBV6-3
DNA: TGTGCCAGCAGTTACTCGCCCGGCTGGGGCTATGGCTACACCTTC
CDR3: CASSYSPGWGYGYTF

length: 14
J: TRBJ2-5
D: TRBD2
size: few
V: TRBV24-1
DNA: TGTGCCACCAGTGTAGCGGGAGCTGTTGAGACCCAGTACTTC
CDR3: CATSVAGAVETQYF

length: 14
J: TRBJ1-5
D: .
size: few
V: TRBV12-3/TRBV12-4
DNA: TGTGCCAGCAGTTTTCAGGGTTTCGGTCAGCCCCAGCATTTT
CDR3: CASSFQGFGQPQHF

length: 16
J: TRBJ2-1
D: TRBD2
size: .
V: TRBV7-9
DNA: TGTGCCAGCAGCCCTTCTAGCGGGAGCAAACGCGGTGAGCAGTTCTTC
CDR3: CASSPSSGSKRGEQFF

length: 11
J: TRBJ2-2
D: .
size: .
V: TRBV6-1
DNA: TGTGCCAGCAGAAACACCGGGGAGCTGTTTTTT
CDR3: CASRNTGELFF

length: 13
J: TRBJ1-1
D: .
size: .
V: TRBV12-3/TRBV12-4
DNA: TGTGCCAGCAGTTCGGTGGGGGGAACTGAAGCTTTCTTT
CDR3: CASSSVGGTEAFF

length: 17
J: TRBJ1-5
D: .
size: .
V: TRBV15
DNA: TGTGCCACCTCACCTAGTCCGGGCGCAAGTAGCAATCAGCCCCAGCATTTT
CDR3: CATSPSPGASSNQPQHF

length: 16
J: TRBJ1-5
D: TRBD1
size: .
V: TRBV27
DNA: TGTGCCAGCAGTTTATTTTGGGGACAGGGAGGACAGCCCCAGCATTTT
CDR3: CASSLFWGQGGQPQHF

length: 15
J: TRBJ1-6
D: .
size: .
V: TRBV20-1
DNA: TGCAGTGGCAGAGGGGGGAGCTCCTATAATTCACCCCTCCACTTT
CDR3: CSGRGGSSYNSPLHF

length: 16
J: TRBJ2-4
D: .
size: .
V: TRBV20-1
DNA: TGCAGTGCTAGAGTTGGGGGCGGTTTGGCCAAAAACATTCAGTACTTC
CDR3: CSARVGGGLAKNIQYF

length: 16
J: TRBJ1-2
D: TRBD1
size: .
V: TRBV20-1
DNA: TGCAGTGCTAGTCCCCGACCGGGACAGCAAATCTATGGCTACACCTTC
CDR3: CSASPRPGQQIYGYTF

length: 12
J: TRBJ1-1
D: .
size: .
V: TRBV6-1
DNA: TGTGCCAGCACATTAACCGGGACAGAAGCTTTCTTT
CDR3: CASTLTGTEAFF

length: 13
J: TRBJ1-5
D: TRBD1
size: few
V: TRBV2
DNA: TGTGCCAGCAGACAGGGGGCGAATCAGCCCCAGCATTTT
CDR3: CASRQGANQPQHF

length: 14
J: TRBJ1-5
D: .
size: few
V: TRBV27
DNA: TGTGCCAGCAAGCGGATTTATAGCAATCAGCCCCAGCATTTT
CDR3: CASKRIYSNQPQHF

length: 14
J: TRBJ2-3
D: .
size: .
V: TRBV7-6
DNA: TGTGCCAGCAGCTTATCACGGGTGGGGGATACGCAGTATTTT
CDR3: CASSLSRVGDTQYF

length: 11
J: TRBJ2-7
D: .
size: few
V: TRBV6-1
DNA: TGTGCCAGCAGGCTCAACTACGAGCAGTACTTC
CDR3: CASRLNYEQYF

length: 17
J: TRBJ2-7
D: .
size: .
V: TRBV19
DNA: TGTGCCAGTAGTACCAGTAGCGCCGTGGTGCGCTCCTACGAGCAGTACTTC
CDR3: CASSTSSAVVRSYEQYF

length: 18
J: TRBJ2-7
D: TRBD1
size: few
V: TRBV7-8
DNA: TGTGCCAGCAGCTCCGGGACAGGGGACTATTTCCCCCTGGGCGAGCAGTACTTC
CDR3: CASSSGTGDYFPLGEQYF

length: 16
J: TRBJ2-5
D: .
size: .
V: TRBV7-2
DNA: TGTGCCAGCAGCTTAGGATTTGGACAGTCGAGGGAGACCCAGTACTTC
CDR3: CASSLGFGQSRETQYF

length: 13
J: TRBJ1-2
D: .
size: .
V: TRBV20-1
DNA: TGCAGTGCTAACAACAGGGTTCTGGATGGCTACACCTTC
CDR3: CSANNRVLDGYTF

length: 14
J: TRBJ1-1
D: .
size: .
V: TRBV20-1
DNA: TGCAGTGCTAGAAGGGTTAGGTGGGACACTGAAGCTTTCTTT
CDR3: CSARRVRWDTEAFF

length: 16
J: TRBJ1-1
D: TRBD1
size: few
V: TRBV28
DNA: TGTGCCAGCCGAGCCTCCGGGACAGGGTTAAACACTGAAGCTTTCTTT
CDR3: CASRASGTGLNTEAFF

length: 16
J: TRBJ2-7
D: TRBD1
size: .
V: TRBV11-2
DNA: TGTGCCAGCAGCTTAGCACCGGGACAGGGAACCTACGAGCAGTACTTC
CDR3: CASSLAPGQGTYEQYF

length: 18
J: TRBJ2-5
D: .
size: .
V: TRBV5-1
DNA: TGCGCCAGCAGCTTCGGTCTACTAAGGGGGGGGGCCAAAGAGACCCAGTACTTC
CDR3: CASSFGLLRGGAKETQYF

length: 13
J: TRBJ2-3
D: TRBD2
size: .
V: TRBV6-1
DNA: TGTGCCACCCGGGGGGGAAGCACAGATACGCAGTATTTT
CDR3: CATRGGSTDTQYF

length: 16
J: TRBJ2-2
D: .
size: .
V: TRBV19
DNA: TGTGCCAGTAGTCCCCGTGGGGGCCTGAACACCGGGGAGCTGTTTTTT
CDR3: CASSPRGGLNTGELFF

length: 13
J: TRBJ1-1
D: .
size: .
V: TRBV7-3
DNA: TGTGCCAGCAGCTTTGGGGGGGACACTGAAGCTTTCTTT
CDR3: CASSFGGDTEAFF

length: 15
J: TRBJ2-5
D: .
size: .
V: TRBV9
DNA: TGTGCCAGCAGCGTAGGAACAGGGCGAGGGGAGACCCAGTACTTC
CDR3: CASSVGTGRGETQYF

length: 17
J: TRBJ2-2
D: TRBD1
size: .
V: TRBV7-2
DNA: TGTGCCAGCAGCTCACGACAGGGGGCTGGATCTGGCGGGGAGCTGTTTTTT
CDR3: CASSSRQGAGSGGELFF

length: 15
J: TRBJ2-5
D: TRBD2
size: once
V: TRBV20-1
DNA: TGCAGTGCTAGAGTAGCGGGAGGGTACCAAGAGACCCAGTACTTC
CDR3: CSARVAGGYQETQYF

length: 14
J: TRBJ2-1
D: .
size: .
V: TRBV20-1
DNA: TGCAGTGCCTTAACTAGTATGGGGTTCAATGAGCAGTTCTTC
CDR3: CSALTSMGFNEQFF